This T cell receptor beta chain was obtained from a study of T cells in Graves' hyperthyroidism and ophthalmopathy. Turning to this clonotype: Its antigen remains unidentified.

Study outcomes and limitations: Blood also carried most thyroid clonotypes expanded above 0.001.

Source material for PBMCs was about 10 ml fresh peripheral blood. Using RNA transcripts as the source, TCR beta CDR3 regions were amplified. The primer set for the first-round RT-PCR of the TCR CDR3 was HTBI. One entry per CDR3 protein, called by TCRdb with MiXCR from the multiplex PCR reads. The table lists tens of thousands of distinct CDR3 sequences, 40% to 65% of them singletons, with roughly 17% in the top ten. CDR3 length: 14 amino acids. Germline CDR1 reads SGHDT; CDR2 reads YYEEEE. V was clipped by 7 bases and J by 8 bases, with 18 bases between them. Specimen: blood. The gene calls are TRBV5-6 and TRBJ1-4; no clear D. This sequence originates from a man in his forties with Graves' ophthalmopathy. The CDR3 coding sequence is TGTGCCAGCGGCTCGGAACCTTCGGGGGAAAAACTGTTTTTT. Translation gives CASGSEPSGEKLFF.